This TCR beta chain was sequenced during a study of beta chain features in type 1 diabetes. The entirety of the isolated RNA underwent reverse transcription, so expressed TCRB transcripts were sequenced. Using immunoSEQ multiplex PCR, the repertoire was profiled, and TCRdb retains in-frame clones only, with some absent. The sample gives fewer than 900,000 clones, roughly 16% of which show up once; about 0.025% is in the top ten. About this clone: Its target is unknown.

General study results and limits: Any HLA effect on TCRB rearrangement was left unresolved by small sub-analyses. All four CD4+ subsets from Type 1 diabetes patients carried moderately but significantly shorter TCRB CDR3s.

Sequenced sample: naive CD4+ T cells from blood. The TCR comes from a woman aged 18 to 35 in good health.

The CDR3 nucleotides read TGCGCCAGCAGCTTGATTGGGAACAATGAGCAGTTCTTC. This sequence encodes CASSLIGNNEQFF. The gene calls are TRBV5-1 and TRBJ2-1; D remains ambiguous. The germline gives CDR1 SGHRS, CDR2 YFSETQ. V was trimmed by 1 base and J by 5 bases, leaving 7 bases between them. This CDR3 has 13 amino acids. The whole variable domain, filled in from reference TRBV5-1 and TRBJ2-1, reads KAGVTQTPRYLIKTRGQQVTLSCSPISGHRSVSWYQQTPGQGLQFLFEYFSETQRNKGNFPGRFSGRQFSNSRSEMNVSTLELGDSALYLCASSLIGNNEQFFGPGTRLTVL.